This TCR beta chain was captured in a study of T cells in Graves' hyperthyroidism and ophthalmopathy. Ophthalmopathy cases met thresholds of Clinical Activity Score at least 3, NOSPECS grade at least 4 and duration under 3 months. This clonotype was seen many times. CDR1 is SGHAT and CDR2 is FQNNGV in the germline V gene. V was trimmed by 4 bases and J by 3 bases, leaving 19 bases between them. The CDR3 totals 16 residues. Regions amplified from RNA transcripts were the TCR beta CDR3 regions. Using the HTBI primer set, a first-round RT-PCR was run on the TCR CDR3. TCRdb passed the multiplex PCR reads through MiXCR, listing each CDR3 protein once. The data hold a few hundred thousand distinct CDR3 sequences, with around 18% observed a single time.

This sequence joins TRBV11-2 and TRBJ2-7; D is perhaps TRBD1 (5 bases). The sample was blood. This receptor was taken from a man between 18 and 35 years old with Graves' ophthalmopathy. This chain's CDR3 is CASSWTAKGRDYEQYF. CDR3 sequence (DNA): TGTGCCAGCAGCTGGACGGCGAAGGGCAGGGACTACGAGCAGTACTTC.